This T cell receptor beta chain was retrieved from a study of T cells in Graves' hyperthyroidism and ophthalmopathy. What was amplified from RNA transcripts were TCR beta CDR3 regions. Carried out on the TCR CDR3, a first-round RT-PCR used the HTBI primer set. TCRdb analysed the multiplex PCR reads with MiXCR anew, one entry per CDR3 protein. Here the sample spans approximately 600,000 distinct CDR3 sequences, over 12% being singletons. This clonotype was observed at least ten times. The CDR3 has 15 residues. V dropped 5 bases and J dropped 8; count of bases not matched to a gene: 7. The sample was blood. This chain uses TRBV12-3 or TRBV12-4 with TRBJ2-1, with 12 bases lining up with TRBD2. The sequence was obtained from a woman aged 18 to 35 with Graves' ophthalmopathy. Written as DNA, the CDR3 is TGTGCCAGCAGTCCTCCGGGACTAGCGGGCGATGAGCAGTTCTTC. It encodes CASSPPGLAGDEQFF.